The rows below give T cell receptor beta chains drawn from one sample of a study of cytomegalovirus exposure and HLA in healthy donors. Generated by immunoSEQ multiplex PCR, the TCRdb table keeps only in-frame clones and is missing some. The sample includes 250,000 to 300,000 clones, approximately 86% of them seen just once. Sequenced: PBMCs. The receptors were sampled from a woman between 18 and 30 years old in good health and CMV-seronegative. The conserved cysteine and the conserved F or W are not part of the CDR3 here.

j_call,v_call,cdr3_aa
TRBJ2-1,TRBV7-8,ASSADRSSYNEQF
TRBJ2-1,TRBV10-2,ASSESGTSGARNEQF
TRBJ1-1,TRBV30,AWTDRGNTEAF
TRBJ1-3,TRBV7-3,ASSQQGSGNTIY
TRBJ2-2,TRBV7-7,ASSYTTSGELF
TRBJ1-2,TRBV6-5,ASSYLADYGYT
TRBJ2-7,TRBV29-1,SVSRDRNSYEQY
TRBJ1-2,TRBV6-5,ASSYSTGSKDGYT
TRBJ2-7,TRBV30,AWSDSGTPFYEQY
TRBJ1-1,TRBV18,ASSPSIQGASTEAF
TRBJ1-1,TRBV29-1,SGSNQGDTEAF
TRBJ2-3,TRBV7-6,ASSLAGGRTDTQY
TRBJ1-2,TRBV6-5,ASSYSTGRSYGYT
TRBJ1-3,TRBV29-1,SVRVTGNTIY
TRBJ2-7,TRBV14,ASSLGWGGRFAYEQY
TRBJ1-5,TRBV4-1,ASSQAPTGGNQPQH
TRBJ2-7,TRBV1,TGLTLLFYEQY
TRBJ2-1,TRBV7-9,AVSSSPFYNEQF
TRBJ1-5,TRBV5-5,ASSLEDRVNQPQH
TRBJ2-1,TRBV4-1,ASNHRLMSSYNEQF
TRBJ1-6,TRBV6-5,ASRLEAWNSPLH
TRBJ2-5,TRBV4-3,ASSQGRQWQETQY
TRBJ1-4,TRBV5-1,ASRTTGSSNEKLF
TRBJ1-1,TRBV6-6,ASSHWTEGDTEAF
TRBJ2-5,TRBV7-6,ASSYGLAERAQETQY
TRBJ2-1,TRBV6-1,ASILGLNEQF
TRBJ1-4,TRBV19,ASRPAAEKLF
TRBJ1-2,TRBV11-2,ASSLARLKGRGYT
TRBJ2-1,TRBV9,ASSVASGGRSYNEQF
TRBJ2-5,TRBV6-5,ASRLAGGTQETQY
TRBJ2-3,TRBV7-2,ASSLPITDTQY
TRBJ1-5,TRBV5-1,ASSFRGERDQPQH
TRBJ2-5,TRBV5-4,ASSLVGQQETQY
TRBJ1-6,TRBV25-1,ASLGQGGSPLH
TRBJ1-4,TRBV11-2,ASSFGTGMEKLF
TRBJ1-1,TRBV6-5,ASSRLDAEAF
TRBJ1-1,TRBV25-1,ASSEYSPPGTEAF
TRBJ2-3,TRBV19,ASNPFGRPGTDTQY
TRBJ2-7,TRBV6-5,ASSSSPSGGYEQY
TRBJ1-2,TRBV6-6,ASSHLIGGYGYT
TRBJ1-1,TRBV11-2,ASTPQGVGTEAF